This T cell receptor (beta chain) was obtained from a study of patients and donors after allogeneic stem cell transplantation. The CDR3 length is 14 residues. V was clipped by 3 bases and J by 7 bases; unmatched bases: 7. This clonotype was counted many times. TCRdb reprocessed the RT-PCR reads with MiXCR, giving one entry per CDR3 protein. The table records about 960,000 distinct CDR3 sequences, about a sixth of them present only once. Source material: blood, either unsorted or a sorted T cell fraction (not recorded which). The chain combines TRBV12-3 or TRBV12-4 with TRBJ1-1; TRBD1 aligns across 8 bases. The clonotype comes from a human donor who was either an allogeneic HSCT recipient or a stem cell or donor lymphocyte infusion donor (not recorded which). It is not recorded whose cells these are; they may come from a transplant donor. The DNA for the CDR3 is TGTGCCAGCAGTTTTCACCAGGGGGCGGTTGAAGCTTTCTTT. Translating gives CASSFHQGAVEAFF.